One sample yielded the 7 T cell receptor beta chains listed below, sequenced in a study of naive and memory T cell subsets. No antigen has been assigned to these receptors. General study points: Naive repertoires, especially CD8, held a few larger clonotypes, possibly memory cells re-expressing CD45RA.

An equimolar mix of two oligonucleotides served as the beta constant-region primer for TRBC1 and TRBC2. The ligated cDNA underwent four PCR rounds using SP2 and nested alpha and beta constant-region primers. One entry per CDR3 protein results from TCRdb running MiXCR on the UMI-ligation and nested PCR reads. Among over 100,000 distinct CDR3 sequences, 14% were seen once, and the ten largest hold 2.5% to 3.5%. The sample comprised naive CD8+ T cells from blood. Receptors originate from a human donor in good health.

The genes are TRBV2 and TRBJ2-6, with TRBD2 as a possible D gene (6 bases). Germline V gene data show CDR1 as SNHLY and CDR2 as FYNNEI. V gave up 8 bases and J gave up 0 bases, with 11 bases separating them. The CDR3 length is 15 residues. The CDR3 DNA follows: TGTGCCAGCTTGGACTATCCCTCTGGGGCCAACGTCCTGACTTTC. It translates to CASLDYPSGANVLTF. The complete variable domain, with remaining parts taken from reference TRBV2 and TRBJ2-6, reads EPEVTQTPSHQVTQMGQEVILRCVPISNHLYFYWYRQILGQKVEFLVSFYNNEISEKSEIFDDQFSVERPDGSNFTLKIRSTKLEDSAMYFCASLDYPSGANVLTFGAGSRLTVL.

The gene calls are TRBV18 and TRBJ1-4; 7 bases fit TRBD1. The CDR3 sequence is 17 residues long. V dropped 3 bases and J dropped 5; count of bases not matched to a gene: 12. CDR1 and CDR2 from the germline V gene are KGHSH and LQKENI. CDR3 sequence (DNA): TGTGCCAGCTCACCGAACTCCCCGGGACAGCTAAATGAAAAACTGTTTTTT. Translation gives CASSPNSPGQLNEKLFF.

V is TRBV28 and J is TRBJ1-1; D remains unclear. Germline-derived CDR1 and CDR2 are MDHEN and SYDVKM. The V end was cut by 3 bases, the J end by 7 bases, with 12 bases between. CDR3 size: 13 residues. DNA of the CDR3: TGTGCCAGCAGTTTTCCAGGCATAGGTGAAGCTTTCTTT. This translates into CASSFPGIGEAFF.

The rearrangement links TRBV18 to TRBJ2-1; 7 positions match TRBD1. The CDR3 consists of 17 residues. The ends lost 4 bases at V and 5 bases at J; junction bases unmatched: 14. CDR1 and CDR2 (germline): KGHSH, LQKENI. This chain's CDR3 is CASSLRFQGQPHNEQFF. CDR3 in DNA: TGTGCCAGCTCACTGAGGTTCCAGGGACAGCCCCACAATGAGCAGTTCTTC. The whole variable domain, remainder taken from reference TRBV18 and TRBJ2-1, is NAGVMQNPRHLVRRRGQEARLRCSPMKGHSHVYWYRQLPEEGLKFMVYLQKENIIDESGMPKERFSAEFPKEGPSILRIQQVVRGDSAAYFCASSLRFQGQPHNEQFFGPGTRLTVL.

This clonotype came up many times. The chain has TRBV4-3 and TRBJ2-3, with 9 positions matching TRBD1. The length of the CDR3 is 16 residues. The germline gives CDR1 LGHNA, CDR2 YSLEER. The junction had 8 bases not matched to a gene; V was cut back by 4 bases and J by 3 bases. The CDR3 nucleotides are TGCGCCAGCAGCCCCGATCGGACAGGGGTGACAGATACGCAGTATTTT. It encodes CASSPDRTGVTDTQYF.

This clonotype has at least ten counts. The rearrangement links TRBV20-1 to TRBJ2-1, with 7 bases aligning to TRBD2. Trimming cost V 0 bases and J 9 bases; bases outside gene matches: 11. This CDR3 comprises 15 residues. Germline values: CDR1 DFQATT, CDR2 SNEGSKA (reference sequence). DNA of the CDR3: TGCAGTGCTAGAGATCCTGAAAGGGAGGGGAGTGAGCAGTTCTTC. Translation gives CSARDPEREGSEQFF.

This clonotype was observed a handful of times. The gene calls are TRBV29-1 and TRBJ1-1; D is ambiguous. The CDR3 runs 12 residues. Trimming removed 3 bases from V and 6 bases from J, with 11 bases in between. CDR1 is SQVTM and CDR2 is ANQGSEA in the germline V gene. CDR3 coding DNA: TGCAGCGTTGAGACCGGGCCATCTGAAGCTTTCTTT. It yields the protein CSVETGPSEAFF.